This TCR beta chain was sequenced during a study of tumor-infiltrating lymphocytes in primary liver carcinoma. About the study: Stage T1-T3 N0M0 tumors spanned roughly 4 to 10 cm. Study-wide results and limits: A significantly higher top-250-clone fraction was found in tumors than in blood (p = 0.039). Appearing in all five tumor regions was true of only about 7-25% of top clones.

This clonotype turned up a few times. Its matching antigen is unknown. This CDR3 is missing its conserved last phenylalanine or tryptophan, likely due to a read error. The researchers produced TCR beta cDNA from approximately 550 ng total RNA with a constant-region primer. Amplification in three nested multiplex PCR rounds with slightly modified ARM-PCR gave rise to TCR beta libraries. Primers for the first two PCR rounds were TRBV1-TRBV30 forward primers and a C-beta reverse primer (about 9 cycles per round). TCRdb re-called the multiplex PCR reads with MiXCR, one entry per CDR3 protein. The sample comprises about 99,000 distinct CDR3 sequences, around two thirds of which are singletons, and more than 8% rests with the top ten. Co-extraction of RNA and DNA was performed on roughly 20-34 mg of unsorted bulk tissue. These patients lived with chronic HBV infection and had never been treated. The V and J ends lost 6 bases and 0 bases, in that order; junction bases with no gene match: 10. The CDR3 is made up of 17 amino acids. Germline-derived CDR1 and CDR2 are MDHEN and SYDVKM.

Sequencing used liver tumor tissue from sampling region 5. Subset described: tumor region T5, tumor centre. This TCR was recovered from a woman aged 55-70 years with primary liver carcinoma and hepatitis B virus infection. This rearrangement joins TRBV28 to TRBJ2-4; 8 bases fit TRBD2. The CDR3 DNA reads as TGTGCCAGCAGCCAGGATTATAGCGGGATAGCCAAAAACATTCAGTACCTC. Its translation is CASSQDYSGIAKNIQYL.